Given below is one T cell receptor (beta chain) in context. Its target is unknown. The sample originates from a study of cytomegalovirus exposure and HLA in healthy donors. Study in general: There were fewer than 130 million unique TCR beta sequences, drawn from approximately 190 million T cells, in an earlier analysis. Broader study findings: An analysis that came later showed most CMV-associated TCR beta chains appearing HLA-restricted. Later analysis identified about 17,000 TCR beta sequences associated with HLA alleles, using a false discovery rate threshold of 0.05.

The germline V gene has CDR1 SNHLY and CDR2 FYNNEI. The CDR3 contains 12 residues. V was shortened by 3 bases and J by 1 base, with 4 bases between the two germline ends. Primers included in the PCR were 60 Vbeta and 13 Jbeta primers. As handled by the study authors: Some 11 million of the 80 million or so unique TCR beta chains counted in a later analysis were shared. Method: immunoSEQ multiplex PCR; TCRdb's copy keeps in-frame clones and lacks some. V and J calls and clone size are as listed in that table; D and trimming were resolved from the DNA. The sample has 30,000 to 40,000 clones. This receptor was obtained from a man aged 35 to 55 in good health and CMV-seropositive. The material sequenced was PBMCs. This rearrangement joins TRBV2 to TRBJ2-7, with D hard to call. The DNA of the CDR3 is TGTGCCAGCAGTGATATTTCCTACGAGCAGTACTTC. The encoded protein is CASSDISYEQYF.